The source of this T cell receptor beta chain is a study of blood T cell repertoires in COVID-19. Study background: The samples span acute and convalescent COVID-19 from the United States, Italy and Spain. PBMCs, B-cell-depleted T cells, or T cells provided the cDNA or gDNA that made up the material.

Trimming shortened V by 3 bases and J by 2 bases, and 11 bases separated the two germline ends. Per the germline V gene, CDR1 is ENHRY and CDR2 is SYGVKD. This CDR3 spans 14 amino acids. Data came from immunoSEQ multiplex PCR; TCRdb stores just in-frame clones and leaves some out. The repertoire holds approximately 290,000 clones, with about four fifths as singletons. The chain couples TRBV10-3 to TRBJ2-7, with D tentatively TRBD1 (6 bases). Sequencing input: peripheral blood. The clonotype originates from a person aged 65 to 85 with COVID-19, enrolled during active disease. In DNA form, the CDR3 reads TGTGCCATCAGTGAAGACAGGTCTACCTACGAGCAGTACTTC. Protein sequence: CAISEDRSTYEQYF.